The 24 T cell receptor beta chains below all came from one sample that was sequenced in a study of cytomegalovirus exposure and HLA in healthy donors. Clones were sequenced by immunoSEQ multiplex PCR, and TCRdb holds only the in-frame ones, with some missing. The sample includes fewer than 250,000 clones, 80% to 90% of them seen just once. What was sequenced was PBMCs. Every receptor here comes from a man younger than 35 in good health and CMV-seronegative.

This clone occurred once. The genes are TRBV27 and TRBJ2-5, with D perhaps matching TRBD2 (6 bases). The CDR3 spans 13 residues. Trimming removed 9 bases at V and 4 bases at J, with 15 bases between. CDR1 and CDR2 (germline): MNHEY, SMNVEV (reference sequence). This CDR3 reads CASAWRVIETQYF. CDR3 DNA sequence: TGTGCCAGTGCCTGGAGGGTCATAGAGACCCAGTACTTC.

The genes are TRBV6-5 and TRBJ1-5; D gene ambiguous. V was cut by 0 bases and J by 5 bases, with 5 bases left in between. The CDR3 sequence is 13 residues long. CDR1 and CDR2 (germline): MNHEY, SVGAGI. The CDR3 protein is CASSYSNDQPQHF. The DNA for the CDR3 is TGTGCCAGCAGTTACTCTAATGATCAGCCCCAGCATTTT.

This clone was found a few times. The genes are TRBV13 and TRBJ1-1; no clear D. CDR1 and CDR2 from the germline V gene are PRHDT and FYEKMQ (reference sequence). CDR3 length: 12 amino acids. The V and J ends lost 7 bases and 6 bases respectively, with 12 bases between them. The CDR3 coding sequence is TGTGCCAGCAAAGGCCAGGAAGCTGAAGCTTTCTTT. Protein product: CASKGQEAEAFF. The variable domain in full, completed from reference TRBV13 and TRBJ1-1, reads AAGVIQSPRHLIKEKRETATLKCYPIPRHDTVYWYQQGPGQDPQFLISFYEKMQSDKGSIPDRFSAQQFSDYHSELNMSSLELGDSALYFCASKGQEAEAFFGQGTRLTVV.

This clone was seen more than once but under ten times. This chain joins TRBV6-5 and TRBJ2-4; D possibly corresponds to TRBD2 (5 bases). V dropped 6 bases and J dropped 0 bases, with 12 bases sitting between them. The CDR3 covers 15 residues. CDR1 is MNHEY, CDR2 SVGAGI, per germline. The CDR3 is CASSRGRGAKNIQYF. Here the CDR3 DNA reads TGTGCCAGCAGCCGGGGAAGAGGAGCCAAAAACATTCAGTACTTC.

The chain recombines TRBV20-1 with TRBJ2-2; 7 bases match TRBD2. CDR3 length equals 11 residues. Germline assignment: CDR1 DFQATT and CDR2 SNEGSKA (reference sequence). After removal of 6 bases from V and 6 bases from J, the junction contained 1 base not matched to a gene. The CDR3 sequence: CSAGRAGELFF. The CDR3 coding sequence is TGCAGTGCAGGGAGGGCCGGGGAGCTGTTTTTT.

This clone was recorded once. This chain connects TRBV7-9 to TRBJ2-1, with a possible D match to TRBD2 (5 bases). This CDR3 contains 16 residues. Germline V CDR1 and CDR2: SEHNR, FQNEAQ (reference sequence). V shed 4 bases and J shed 2 bases, with 15 bases lying between them. CDR3 region: CASSSPPTSTYNEQFF. CDR3 bases: TGTGCCAGCAGCTCCCCGCCCACTAGTACCTACAATGAGCAGTTCTTC.

V gene TRBV28 combines with J gene TRBJ1-2; D gene ambiguous. The CDR3 consists of 13 residues. Trimming stripped 2 bases from V and 6 bases from J, with 10 bases between. Germline loops: CDR1 MDHEN, CDR2 SYDVKM. The CDR3: CASSLGQNDGYTF. The CDR3 DNA reads as TGTGCCAGCAGTTTAGGGCAGAATGATGGCTACACCTTC.

This clone has more than one count but fewer than ten. The gene calls are TRBV27 and TRBJ2-7, with TRBD1 matching 7 bases. There are 14 residues in the CDR3. J was trimmed by 2 bases and V by 7 bases; bases with no gene match: 8. Per germline, CDR1 MNHEY and CDR2 SMNVEV (reference sequence). CDR3: CASNPGQKPYEQYF. DNA for the CDR3: TGTGCCAGCAACCCGGGACAGAAACCCTACGAGCAGTACTTC.

The rearrangement joins TRBV27 to TRBJ2-7; 10 bases match TRBD2. The length of the CDR3 is 16 residues. V lost 5 bases, J lost 0 bases, and 7 bases stayed unmatched. Germline V gives CDR1 MNHEY, CDR2 SMNVEV (reference sequence). The CDR3 region is CASSPQAGGNSYEQYF. In DNA, the CDR3 is TGTGCCAGCAGTCCCCAAGCGGGGGGGAACTCCTACGAGCAGTACTTC.

Points on this clone: One end of the junction does not line up with germline, which may come from a read error. This rearrangement joins TRBV4-1 to TRBJ1-2; D might be TRBD1 (5 bases). CDR1 and CDR2 (germline): MGHRA, YSYEKL. CDR3 length equals 14 residues. The CDR3 sequence: CASRQDGGDYGYTF. The CDR3 DNA reads as TGCGCCAGCAGACAAGACGGGGGGGACTATGGCTACACCTTC.

The chain carries TRBV30 and TRBJ2-4, with D perhaps matching TRBD2 (6 bases). Trimming took 5 bases from V and 1 from J, leaving 15 bases between them. CDR3 length: 15 amino acids. Germline assignment: CDR1 GTSNPN and CDR2 SVGIG (reference sequence). CDR3 residues: CAWGTGGFAKNIQYF. CDR3 sequence (DNA): TGTGCCTGGGGGACCGGGGGTTTTGCCAAAAACATTCAGTACTTC.

The rearrangement links TRBV30 to TRBJ2-2; TRBD2 aligns across 11 bases. V was clipped by 7 bases and J by 4 bases; unmatched bases: 2. Germline CDR1 is GTSNPN and CDR2 is SVGIG (reference sequence). This CDR3 is built from 13 residues. The CDR3 DNA follows: TGTGCCTCGGGACTAGCGGCCACCGGGGAGCTGTTTTTT. Its protein is CASGLAATGELFF.

The chain recombines TRBV27 with TRBJ2-7; the match to TRBD1 covers 7 bases. Germline CDR1 and CDR2: MNHEY and SMNVEV (reference sequence). The CDR3 has 15 residues. V was pared by 4 bases and J by 0 bases, with 6 bases of the junction left unmatched. The chain's CDR3 is CASSWTGGSSYEQYF. The CDR3 coding sequence is TGTGCCAGCAGTTGGACAGGTGGAAGCTCCTACGAGCAGTACTTC.

The gene calls are TRBV2 and TRBJ2-7; D not certain. This CDR3 has 13 amino acids. Trimming took off 4 bases at V and 1 base at J, with 8 bases between the two ends. The germline gives CDR1 SNHLY, CDR2 FYNNEI. CDR3 in DNA: TGTGCCAGCAGTGCGGGTGTTTCCTACGAGCAGTACTTC. Protein: CASSAGVSYEQYF.

The chain joins TRBV4-1 to TRBJ1-6, with a weak D call TRBD1 (5 bases). The ends were cut back, 0 bases at V and 9 bases at J, with 15 bases in the middle. The V gene's germline CDR1 is MGHRA and CDR2 YSYEKL. There are 16 residues in the CDR3. This CDR3 reads CASSQDQATGGSPLHF. Here the CDR3 DNA reads TGCGCCAGCAGCCAAGATCAGGCGACCGGGGGTTCACCCCTCCACTTT.

The rearrangement links TRBV5-4 to TRBJ2-7; D is undetermined. The CDR3 sequence is 13 residues long. The ends were cut back, 4 bases at V and 0 bases at J, with 8 bases in the middle. In germline, CDR1 is SGHNT, CDR2 YYREEE (reference sequence). The CDR3 reads CASSTHDSYEQYF. The CDR3 nucleotides read TGTGCCAGCAGCACTCACGACTCCTACGAGCAGTACTTC.

The chain links TRBV4-1 to TRBJ2-1; D is possibly TRBD2 (5 bases). This CDR3 comprises 15 residues. Trimming removed 4 bases at V and 2 bases at J, with 12 bases between. Germline V gene sequence: CDR1 MGHRA, CDR2 YSYEKL. The CDR3 DNA is TGCGCCAGCAGCCGCGGGTTCGCGGCCTACAATGAGCAGTTCTTC. This sequence encodes CASSRGFAAYNEQFF.

The rearrangement joins TRBV19 to TRBJ2-2; TRBD2 matches at 9 bases. From germline, CDR1 is LNHDA and CDR2 SQIVND (reference sequence). The CDR3 runs to 16 residues. V lost 9 bases and J lost 3; bases outside the gene matches: 11. The CDR3 DNA follows: TGTGCCAGCACCGAGAAGCGGGAGGATTACACCGGGGAGCTGTTTTTT. The encoded protein is CASTEKREDYTGELFF.

V and J are TRBV5-1 and TRBJ1-2, with TRBD1 matching over 7 bases. The CDR3 contains 14 residues. The trim removed 3 bases at V and 2 bases at J, leaving 4 bases unmatched. Germline V gives CDR1 SGHRS, CDR2 YFSETQ. As DNA, the CDR3 is TGCGCCAGCAGCTACAGGGGAGAGAACTATGGCTACACCTTC. Amino acid sequence: CASSYRGENYGYTF.

The V and J genes are TRBV27 and TRBJ1-6; 10 nucleotides line up with TRBD1. V trimming: 4 bases; J trimming: 10 bases; junction bases outside the gene matches: 7. The CDR3 is 15 amino acids. Per the germline V gene, CDR1 is MNHEY and CDR2 is SMNVEV (reference sequence). The CDR3 loop is CASSYRDRGYSPLHF. CDR3 nucleotides: TGTGCCAGCAGTTACCGGGACAGGGGTTACTCACCCCTCCACTTT.

The V and J genes are TRBV9 and TRBJ2-2; tentative D call: TRBD2 (5 bases). The CDR3 is 12 residues long. V dropped 3 bases and J dropped 5 bases, with 5 bases sitting between them. Germline lookup yields CDR1 SGDLS and CDR2 YYNGEE. CDR3 nucleotide sequence: TGTGCCAGCAGCGGCGGGACCGGGGAGCTGTTTTTT. It is translated as CASSGGTGELFF.

This clone was observed at least ten times. V usage is TRBV2 and J usage is TRBJ1-6; 7 bases map to TRBD1. This CDR3 is built from 15 residues. Unmatched junction bases numbered 7, after V lost 6 bases and J lost 5 bases. Germline V gene sequence: CDR1 SNHLY, CDR2 FYNNEI. CDR3 loop: CASRPPGQHNSPLHF. Here the CDR3 DNA reads TGTGCCAGCAGACCCCCGGGACAGCATAATTCACCCCTCCACTTT.

V is TRBV28 and J is TRBJ1-2; weak D call: TRBD1 (6 bases). The V and J ends lost 2 bases and 2 bases respectively, with 9 bases between them. CDR3 size: 14 residues. CDR1 is MDHEN, CDR2 SYDVKM, per germline. The CDR3 region has the DNA TGTGCCAGCAGTTTAGGACAGACAAACTATGGCTACACCTTC. Translation: CASSLGQTNYGYTF.

The genes are TRBV7-2 and TRBJ2-5, with 9 bases that match TRBD2. J was trimmed by 5 bases and V by 6 bases; bases with no gene match: 10. The CDR3 covers 15 residues. Per the germline V gene, CDR1 is SGHTA and CDR2 is FQGNSA. DNA for the CDR3: TGTGCCAGCAGTTACATTAGCGGGGGCGGGGAGACCCAGTACTTC. The encoded protein is CASSYISGGGETQYF.